The 23 T cell receptor beta chains listed next were all sequenced from one sample in a study of CD8 T cells in ankylosing spondylitis. Findings and limits, study-wide: A TCR beta motif of eight highly homologous variants appeared characteristic of ankylosing spondylitis blood.

A single record per CDR3 protein comes from TCRdb applying MiXCR to the 5' RACE reads. The repertoire has 700,000 to 850,000 distinct CDR3 sequences, about 12% of them found once; the top ten carry around 0.51%. No antigen has been identified for these receptors. Sample: blood, either unsorted or a sorted T cell fraction (not recorded which). All receptors derive from a male donor with ankylosing spondylitis.

The chain combines TRBV9 with TRBJ2-7, with unresolved D. V gave up 4 bases and J gave up 1 base, with 18 bases separating them. The CDR3 runs to 16 residues. Germline CDR1 and CDR2: SGDLS and YYNGEE. The CDR3 loop is CASSPPPVDGSYEQYF. CDR3 sequence (DNA): TGTGCCAGCAGCCCCCCTCCGGTCGACGGGTCCTACGAGCAGTACTTC.

V and J are TRBV4-2 and TRBJ2-2, with D unclear. The V end lost 8 bases, the J end lost 5 bases, and 21 bases lay between the germline ends. The CDR3 runs to 16 residues. Per germline, CDR1 LGHNA and CDR2 YNFKEQ. Here the CDR3 DNA reads TGTGCCAGCTCCGTTCACACCTCGGGCGAAACCGGGGAGCTGTTTTTT. Translating it yields CASSVHTSGETGELFF.

The chain recombines TRBV7-2 with TRBJ2-1, with D perhaps matching TRBD2 (6 bases). The CDR3 runs 16 residues. CDR1 is SGHTA, CDR2 FQGNSA, per germline. V was clipped by 5 bases and J by 11 bases, with 25 bases between them. CDR3 DNA sequence: TGTGCCAGCAGCACCCGTAGGCAATTAGGGGAGGTGAAGCAGTTCTTC. Its translation: CASSTRRQLGEVKQFF.

This clonotype was seen a few times. The chain carries TRBV6-1 and TRBJ1-6; possibly TRBD1 for D (5 bases). The CDR3 covers 15 residues. The V gene lost 3 bases and the J gene lost 9 bases, with 15 bases spanning the gap. Germline-derived CDR1 and CDR2 are MNHNS and SASEGT. The CDR3: CASSELRRGGSPLHF. The CDR3 DNA reads as TGTGCCAGCAGTGAGCTTCGCCGGGGGGGTTCACCCCTCCACTTT.

This clonotype was found many times. This chain uses TRBV29-1 with TRBJ2-7, with 14 bases that match TRBD2. Germline V lookup: CDR1 SQVTM, CDR2 ANQGSEA. CDR3 length equals 18 residues. Trimming cost V 6 bases and J 5 bases; bases outside gene matches: 18. The CDR3, as DNA: TGCAGCGTCAAGCGTCGACTAGCGGGAGGGCCTTTCGATCACGAGCAGTACTTC. Translating it yields CSVKRRLAGGPFDHEQYF.

This clonotype was detected ten times or more. This chain joins TRBV6-2 or TRBV6-3 and TRBJ2-1, with 11 bases identical to TRBD2. The V gene's germline CDR1 is MNHEY and CDR2 SVGEGT. Trimming removed 5 bases from V and 5 bases from J; junction bases left unmatched: 8. This CDR3 is built from 16 residues. This CDR3 is CASSPELAGANNEQFF. The CDR3 region has the DNA TGTGCCAGCAGTCCCGAACTAGCGGGAGCGAACAATGAGCAGTTCTTC.

This clonotype was observed a handful of times. The CDR3 reads CASSRDRRELAKNIQYF. Written as DNA, the CDR3 is TGCGCCAGCAGCCGGGACAGGCGTGAGTTAGCCAAAAACATTCAGTACTTC. The chain links TRBV5-1 to TRBJ2-4, with TRBD1 matching 8 bases. V gave up 4 bases and J gave up 0 bases; unmatched junction bases: 9. The CDR3 consists of 17 residues. Per germline, CDR1 SGHRS and CDR2 YFSETQ.

Ten or more counts support this clonotype. The rearrangement links TRBV20-1 to TRBJ2-1; 13 nucleotides match TRBD2. In germline, CDR1 is DFQATT, CDR2 SNEGSKA (reference sequence). V shed 3 bases, J shed 5 bases, and the junction held 7 bases outside the gene matches. This CDR3 is built from 16 residues. The CDR3 DNA sequence: TGCAGTGCTAGTGACGCTGGGACTAGCGGGGACAATGAGCAGTTCTTC. The encoded protein is CSASDAGTSGDNEQFF.

The rearrangement joins TRBV7-2 to TRBJ1-2; D is undetermined. Germline CDR1 is SGHTA and CDR2 is FQGNSA. The CDR3 is 13 residues long. V shed 5 bases and J shed 6 bases, with 13 bases lying between them. The CDR3 bases are TGTGCCAGCAGCACCTACGGCGAGCATGGCTACACCTTC. The encoded protein is CASSTYGEHGYTF.

The sample holds many counts of this clonotype. This chain joins TRBV5-1 and TRBJ2-1; either TRBD1 or TRBD2 may fit D (6 bases each). CDR1 SGHRS and CDR2 YFSETQ come from the germline V gene. There are 17 residues in the CDR3. Trimming stripped 0 bases from V and 4 bases from J, with 17 bases between. The CDR3 loop is CASSLVSGGQGYNEQFF. CDR3 sequence (DNA): TGCGCCAGCAGCTTGGTCTCTGGGGGGCAAGGGTACAATGAGCAGTTCTTC. The full variable domain, with the rest looked up from reference TRBV5-1 and TRBJ2-1, is KAGVTQTPRYLIKTRGQQVTLSCSPISGHRSVSWYQQTPGQGLQFLFEYFSETQRNKGNFPGRFSGRQFSNSRSEMNVSTLELGDSALYLCASSLVSGGQGYNEQFFGPGTRLTVL.

This clonotype was recorded at least ten times. The rearrangement joins TRBV6-1 to TRBJ2-2, with D possibly TRBD1 on 6 matching bases. There are 16 residues in the CDR3. Trimming stripped 1 base from V and 3 bases from J, with 12 bases between. CDR1 is MNHNS, CDR2 SASEGT, per germline. The CDR3 bases are TGTGCCAGCAGTGAAGATTACAGGGTTGACACCGGGGAGCTGTTTTTT. Translated, it gives CASSEDYRVDTGELFF.

This clonotype was observed many times. The chain links TRBV29-1 to TRBJ2-1; tentative D call: TRBD1 (5 bases). Trimming left V 2 bases short and J 2 bases short, with 10 bases between. Germline lookup yields CDR1 SQVTM and CDR2 ANQGSEA. This CDR3 is 14 amino acids long. As DNA, the CDR3 is TGCAGCGTTGAAACTGGACAACCCTACAATGAGCAGTTCTTC. Amino acids: CSVETGQPYNEQFF.

In its sample, this clonotype was seen many times. This sequence joins TRBV7-2 and TRBJ2-7, with unresolved D. The V and J ends lost 4 bases and 9 bases respectively, with 16 bases between them. The V gene's germline CDR1 is SGHTA and CDR2 FQGNSA. The CDR3 covers 13 residues. Here the CDR3 reads CASSSLRRPAQYF. CDR3 bases: TGTGCCAGCAGCTCTTTACGTCGGCCGGCGCAGTACTTC.

This clonotype was found a few times. The genes are TRBV2 and TRBJ2-1; TRBD1 matches at 7 bases. This CDR3 has 14 residues. The junction had 7 bases not matched to a gene; V was cut back by 6 bases and J by 5 bases. Germline V gene data show CDR1 as SNHLY and CDR2 as FYNNEI. The CDR3 here is CASSGDSRDNEQFF. CDR3 bases: TGTGCCAGCAGCGGGGACAGTAGAGACAATGAGCAGTTCTTC.

The chain uses TRBV20-1 and TRBJ2-7; 8 nucleotides agree with TRBD1. Germline CDR1 and CDR2: DFQATT and SNEGSKA (reference sequence). The junction had 7 bases not matched to a gene; V was cut back by 5 bases and J by 1 base. The CDR3 spans 14 residues. The CDR3 DNA is TGCAGTGCTGTCCCAGGGGGCCGTTCCTACGAGCAGTACTTC. Protein: CSAVPGGRSYEQYF.

The chain is built from TRBV5-6 and TRBJ2-1; 9 nucleotides line up with TRBD2. The CDR3 is 15 amino acids. The ends lost 4 bases at V and 6 bases at J; junction bases unmatched: 8. Germline V CDR1 and CDR2: SGHDT, YYEEEE. CDR3 in amino acids: CASSQTSGILNEQFF. Written as DNA, the CDR3 is TGTGCCAGCAGCCAGACTAGCGGTATCCTCAATGAGCAGTTCTTC.

The rearrangement joins TRBV7-2 to TRBJ2-5; 9 bases line up with TRBD2. Germline V CDR1 and CDR2: SGHTA, FQGNSA. This CDR3 is built from 15 residues. The V gene end was trimmed by 3 bases and the J gene end by 5 bases; junction bases not matched to a gene: 7. CDR3 sequence (DNA): TGTGCCAGCAGCTTGACTAGCGGTTTTGGGGAGACCCAGTACTTC. This encodes CASSLTSGFGETQYF.

This clonotype appeared a few times. The rearrangement uses TRBV3-1 and TRBJ2-5; 8 bases are shared with TRBD1. CDR1 is LGHDT, CDR2 YNNKEL, per germline (reference sequence). The ends lost 6 bases at V and 5 bases at J; junction bases unmatched: 14. There are 16 residues in the CDR3. CDR3 region: CASSRIRTGPSETQYF. The CDR3 DNA follows: TGTGCCAGCAGTCGAATAAGGACAGGGCCCTCGGAGACCCAGTACTTC.

The chain joins TRBV4-3 to TRBJ2-5, with D tentatively TRBD1 or TRBD2 (6 bases each). The V end lost 2 bases, the J end lost 4 bases, and 14 bases lay between the germline ends. CDR3 length: 15 residues. CDR1 and CDR2 from the germline V gene are LGHNA and YSLEER. The CDR3 loop reads CASSQSLGGGETQYF. In nucleotides, the CDR3 is TGCGCCAGCAGCCAAAGCTTAGGGGGAGGAGAGACCCAGTACTTC.

The sample holds many counts of this clonotype. V usage is TRBV5-1 and J usage is TRBJ1-1, with a weak D call TRBD1 (5 bases). V was trimmed by 1 base and J by 3 bases, leaving 10 bases between them. Germline V lookup: CDR1 SGHRS, CDR2 YFSETQ. This CDR3 has 14 residues. CDR3 in amino acids: CASSLWGGDTEAFF. CDR3 nucleotides: TGCGCCAGCAGCTTGTGGGGGGGAGACACTGAAGCTTTCTTT.

The rearrangement uses TRBV29-1 and TRBJ2-1; TRBD2 agrees at 13 bases. The germline V gene encodes CDR1 SQVTM and CDR2 ANQGSEA. V was pared by 6 bases and J by 7 bases, with 9 bases of the junction left unmatched. This CDR3 has 15 residues. The CDR3 bases are TGCAGCGTCGCACGGACTAGCGGGGGTGGGAATGAGCAGTTCTTC. Its protein is CSVARTSGGGNEQFF.

This clonotype was observed at least ten times. The chain joins TRBV5-1 to TRBJ2-3, with D possibly TRBD1 on 5 matching bases. The CDR3 is 14 residues long. V was pared by 0 bases and J by 2 bases, with 7 bases between. In germline, CDR1 is SGHRS, CDR2 YFSETQ. DNA for the CDR3: TGCGCCAGCAGCTTGGGGACAAACACAGATACGCAGTATTTT. Translation gives CASSLGTNTDTQYF. Using reference TRBV5-1 and TRBJ2-3 for the parts outside the CDR3, the full variable domain is KAGVTQTPRYLIKTRGQQVTLSCSPISGHRSVSWYQQTPGQGLQFLFEYFSETQRNKGNFPGRFSGRQFSNSRSEMNVSTLELGDSALYLCASSLGTNTDTQYFGPGTRLTVL.

V and J are TRBV2 and TRBJ2-1; TRBD2 is a possible D gene (6 bases). V was shortened by 6 bases and J by 0 bases, with 9 bases between the two germline ends. This CDR3 has 14 residues. Per the germline V gene, CDR1 is SNHLY and CDR2 is FYNNEI. CDR3 sequence reads: CASRKLASYNEQFF. The CDR3 coding sequence is TGTGCCAGCAGAAAACTAGCCTCCTACAATGAGCAGTTCTTC. Full variable domain (rest looked up from reference TRBV2 and TRBJ2-1): EPEVTQTPSHQVTQMGQEVILRCVPISNHLYFYWYRQILGQKVEFLVSFYNNEISEKSEIFDDQFSVERPDGSNFTLKIRSTKLEDSAMYFCASRKLASYNEQFFGPGTRLTVL.